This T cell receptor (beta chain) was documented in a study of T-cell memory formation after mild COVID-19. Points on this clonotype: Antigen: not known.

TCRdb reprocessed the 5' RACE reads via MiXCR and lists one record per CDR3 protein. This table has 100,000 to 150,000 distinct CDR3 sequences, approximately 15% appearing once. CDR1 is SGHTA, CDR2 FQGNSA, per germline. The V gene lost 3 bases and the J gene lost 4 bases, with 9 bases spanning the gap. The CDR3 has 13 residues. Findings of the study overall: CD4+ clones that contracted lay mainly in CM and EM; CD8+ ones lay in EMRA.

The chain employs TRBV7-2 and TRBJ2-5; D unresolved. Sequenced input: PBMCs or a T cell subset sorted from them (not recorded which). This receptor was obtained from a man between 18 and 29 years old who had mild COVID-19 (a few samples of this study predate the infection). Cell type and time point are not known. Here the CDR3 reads CASSFSELETQYF. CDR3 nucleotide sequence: TGTGCCAGCAGCTTCTCAGAACTAGAGACCCAGTACTTC.